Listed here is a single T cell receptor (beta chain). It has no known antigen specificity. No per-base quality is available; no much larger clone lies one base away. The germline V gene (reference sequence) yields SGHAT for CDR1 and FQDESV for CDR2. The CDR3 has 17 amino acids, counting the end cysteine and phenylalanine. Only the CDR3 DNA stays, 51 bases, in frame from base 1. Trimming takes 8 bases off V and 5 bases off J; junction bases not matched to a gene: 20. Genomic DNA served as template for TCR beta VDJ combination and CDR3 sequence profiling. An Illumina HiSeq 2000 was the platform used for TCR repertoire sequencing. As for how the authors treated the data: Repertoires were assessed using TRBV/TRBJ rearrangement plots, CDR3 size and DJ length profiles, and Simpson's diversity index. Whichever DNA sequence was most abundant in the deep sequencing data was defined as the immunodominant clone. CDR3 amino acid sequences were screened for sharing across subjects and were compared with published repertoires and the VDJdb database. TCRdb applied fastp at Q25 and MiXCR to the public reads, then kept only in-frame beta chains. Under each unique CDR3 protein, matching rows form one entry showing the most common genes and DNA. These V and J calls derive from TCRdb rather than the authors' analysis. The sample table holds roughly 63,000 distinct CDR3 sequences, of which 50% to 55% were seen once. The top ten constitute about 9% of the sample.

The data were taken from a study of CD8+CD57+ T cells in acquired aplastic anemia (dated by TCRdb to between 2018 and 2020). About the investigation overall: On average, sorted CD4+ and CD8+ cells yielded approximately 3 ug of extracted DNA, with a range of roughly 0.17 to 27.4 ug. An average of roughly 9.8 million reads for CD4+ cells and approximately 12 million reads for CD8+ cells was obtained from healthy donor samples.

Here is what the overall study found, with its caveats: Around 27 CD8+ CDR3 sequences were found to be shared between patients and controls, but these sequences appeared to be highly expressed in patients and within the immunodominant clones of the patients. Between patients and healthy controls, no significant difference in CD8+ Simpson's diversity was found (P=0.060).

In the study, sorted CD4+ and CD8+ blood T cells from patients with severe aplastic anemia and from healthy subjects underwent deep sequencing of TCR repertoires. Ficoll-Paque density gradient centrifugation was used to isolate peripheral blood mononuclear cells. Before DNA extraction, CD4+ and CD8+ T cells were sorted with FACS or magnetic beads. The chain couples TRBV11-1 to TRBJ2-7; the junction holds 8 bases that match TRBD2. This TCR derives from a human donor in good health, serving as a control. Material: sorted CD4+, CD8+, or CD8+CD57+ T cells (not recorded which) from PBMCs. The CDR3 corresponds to CASSPQSSGGTRHEQYF. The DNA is TGTGCCAGCTCACCACAATCGTCGGGAGGGACCCGCCACGAGCAGTACTTC. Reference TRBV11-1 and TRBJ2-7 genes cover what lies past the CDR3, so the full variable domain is EAEVAQSPRYKITEKSQAVAFWCDPISGHATLYWYRQILGQGPELLVQFQDESVVDDSQLPKDRFSAERLKGVDSTLKIQPAELGDSAMYLCASSPQSSGGTRHEQYFGPGTRLTVT.